The T cell receptor beta chain under discussion was sequenced for a study of blood T cell repertoires in COVID-19. Study information: Acute-phase and convalescent COVID-19 samples originated in the United States, Italy and Spain. PBMCs, B-cell-depleted T cells, or T cells provided the cDNA or gDNA that made up the material.

As handled by the study authors: Reference gene primer amplification in the assay estimated nucleated cell counts. Produced via immunoSEQ multiplex PCR; TCRdb's table is partial and in-frame only. For V, J and clone size, that table is used; D and trimming come from the DNA. Among roughly 80,000 clones listed, 60% to 85% were seen once. The CDR3 runs to 12 residues. With 5 bases removed from V and 6 bases from J, the gap between germline ends came to 10 bases. Germline lookup yields CDR1 MNHNY and CDR2 SVGAGI (reference sequence). This clone was counted between two and nine times. The J gene is TRBJ1-2, the V gene TRBV6-6, with D maybe TRBD1 (6 bases). This receptor was obtained from a human donor in a cohort sampled during active COVID-19. Sequencing was carried out using peripheral blood. In nucleotides, the CDR3 is TGTGCCAGCAGTCCACAGGGAAATGGCTACACCTTC. Translating it yields CASSPQGNGYTF.